A single T cell receptor beta chain is shown here with its context. The antigen remains undetermined. Per sorted-subset replicate PCR, input was 150 to 250 ng DNA, representing about 32,000 T cell genomes. Sequencing was performed with immunoSEQ multiplex PCR; in TCRdb, only in-frame clones are kept and a portion is missing. This sample has roughly 1,800,000 clones, with approximately 94% found just once. This sample is part of a study of shared clonotypes between healthy human individuals. Study-wide background: CD4 naive and CD4 memory each took three plates per donor, while CD8 naive took two and CD8 memory one.

Broader study findings: Between several donors, naive CD4 clonotypes were shared at a level of around 4.9%. Compared with clonotypes that all four donors shared, non-shared clonotypes had lower generation probabilities.

The CDR3 runs to 16 residues. Germline assignment: CDR1 PRHDT and CDR2 FYEKMQ (reference sequence). V trimming: 5 bases; J trimming: 4 bases; junction bases outside the gene matches: 11. Naive CD8 isolation took CD45RO-negative cells positively selected for CCR7 and excluded terminally differentiated effector memory CD45RA+ cells. The specimen was naive CD8+ T cells sorted from blood. The V and J genes are TRBV13 and TRBJ1-3; 7 nucleotides align to TRBD1. This receptor was identified in a man younger than 35 in good health. The CDR3, as DNA: TGTGCCAGCAGCCAGACAGGGAATTCGGCCGGAAACACCATATATTTT. Encoded protein: CASSQTGNSAGNTIYF.